One sample yielded the 22 T cell receptor beta chains listed below, sequenced in a study of T cell repertoires in cytomegalovirus infection. TCRdb reprocessed the reads via MiXCR and lists one record per CDR3 protein. The repertoire includes some 300,000 distinct CDR3 sequences, approximately 10% of them detected once, and around 2.6% sits in the top ten. Sequencing input: PBMCs. Every receptor here comes from a human donor in good health (CMV status not recorded). Some clones in this sample may be carry-over from other donors' samples.

The DNA of the CDR3 is TGTGCCAGCAGCCGCGCGGGGGGTCTGGACAATGAGCAGTTCTTC. Protein: CASSRAGGLDNEQFF. The chain has TRBV12-3 or TRBV12-4 and TRBJ2-1; 8 bases map to TRBD2. This CDR3 comprises 15 residues. The junction had 9 bases not matched to a gene; V was cut back by 6 bases and J by 5 bases.

This clonotype was detected ten times or more. The V call is TRBV7-2, the J call TRBJ2-5; weak D call: TRBD2 (7 bases). The CDR3 length is 13 residues. The germline V gene has CDR1 SGHTA and CDR2 FQGNSA. The V gene lost 6 bases and the J gene lost 4 bases, with 12 bases spanning the gap. The CDR3 DNA sequence: TGTGCCAGCAGGTTGGGGGGGGCAGAGACCCAGTACTTC. Translating gives CASRLGGAETQYF. The full variable domain, rest sourced from reference TRBV7-2 and TRBJ2-5, is GAGVSQSPSNKVTEKGKDVELRCDPISGHTALYWYRQSLGQGLEFLIYFQGNSAPDKSGLPSDRFSAERTGGSVSTLTIQRTQQEDSAVYLCASRLGGAETQYFGPGTRLLVL.

The CDR3 spells CAIRGPSDTQYF. CDR3 bases: TGTGCCATCAGGGGCCCTTCAGATACGCAGTATTTT. J is TRBJ2-3 and V is TRBV10-3; no firm D call. The germline V gene has CDR1 ENHRY and CDR2 SYGVKD. Between the trimmed V and J ends, which lost 6 bases and 4 bases, there was a span of 8 bases. This CDR3 has 12 residues.

This sequence joins TRBV25-1 and TRBJ1-2; D is undetermined. The CDR3 has 11 residues. The V and J ends lost 11 bases and 8 bases respectively, with 15 bases between them. Germline values: CDR1 MGHDK, CDR2 SYGVNS. The DNA for the CDR3 is TGTGCCGGCTCCCACGGTCCGGGCTACACCTTC. It specifies CAGSHGPGYTF.

This clonotype came up many times. V and J are TRBV29-1 and TRBJ1-2; D unclear. The CDR3 sequence is 15 residues long. Germline V gene sequence: CDR1 SQVTM, CDR2 ANQGSEA. The V end was cut by 2 bases, the J end by 5 bases, with 18 bases between. The CDR3 region is CSVEIMGSHYYGYTF. The CDR3 nucleotides are TGCAGCGTTGAAATAATGGGCAGCCATTATTATGGCTACACCTTC.

This clonotype was observed many times. The V gene is TRBV7-6, the J gene TRBJ1-1, with D hard to call. The length of the CDR3 is 13 residues. V was shortened by 1 base and J by 0 bases, with 3 bases between the two germline ends. The germline gives CDR1 SGHVS, CDR2 FNYEAQ. The CDR3 protein is CASSLVVNTEAFF. The CDR3 DNA sequence: TGTGCCAGCAGCTTAGTTGTGAACACTGAAGCTTTCTTT.

This clonotype was counted many times. This chain joins TRBV7-8 and TRBJ2-7; 8 bases agree with TRBD1. The CDR3 runs 14 residues. V lost 4 bases to trimming and J lost 5 bases; unmatched junction nucleotides: 7. Looked up from germline, CDR1 is SGHVS and CDR2 is FQNEAQ. CDR3 loop: CASSSRQGRHEQYF. CDR3 in DNA: TGTGCCAGCAGCTCCAGACAGGGGAGACACGAGCAGTACTTC.

This clonotype has just one count. This chain uses TRBV29-1 with TRBJ1-2, with D perhaps TRBD1 (5 bases). Trimming cost V 3 bases and J 7 bases, with 12 bases left between them. The CDR3 extends over 12 amino acids. Germline CDR1 and CDR2: SQVTM and ANQGSEA. CDR3 sequence (DNA): TGCAGCGTTGATACGACAGTTGTTGGCTACACCTTC. Translating it yields CSVDTTVVGYTF. Combining the CDR3 with reference TRBV29-1 and TRBJ1-2 gives the whole variable domain SAVISQKPSRDICQRGTSLTIQCQVDSQVTMMFWYRQQPGQSLTLIATANQGSEATYESGFVIDKFPISRPNLTFSTLTVSNMSPEDSSIYLCSVDTTVVGYTFGSGTRLTVV.

The sample holds many counts of this clonotype. The J gene is TRBJ2-1, the V gene TRBV19, with D possibly being TRBD1 or TRBD2 (6 bases each). V lost 6 bases and J lost 0, with 30 bases in between. CDR1 and CDR2 (germline): LNHDA, SQIVND (reference sequence). The CDR3 is 21 residues long. CDR3 in amino acids: CASSNLWGARSLYSSYNEQFF. DNA for the CDR3: TGTGCCAGTAGCAACCTATGGGGGGCAAGGTCCCTTTATAGCTCCTACAATGAGCAGTTCTTC.

In its sample, this clonotype was seen many times. This rearrangement joins TRBV7-2 to TRBJ2-1; no firm D call. Between the trimmed V and J ends, which lost 5 bases and 9 bases, there was a span of 14 bases. The CDR3 extends over 13 amino acids. CDR1 and CDR2 (germline): SGHTA, FQGNSA. The CDR3 DNA is TGTGCCAGCAGCCCGCAGGCTTGGAGTGAGCAGTTCTTC. As protein: CASSPQAWSEQFF.

V is TRBV20-1 and J is TRBJ1-6; D uncertain. The V and J ends lost 6 bases and 8 bases respectively, with 14 bases between them. This CDR3 has 13 amino acids. Per the germline V gene, CDR1 is DFQATT and CDR2 is SNEGSKA (reference sequence). CDR3 sequence: CSARTRPDSPLHF. For the CDR3, the DNA is TGCAGTGCGAGGACGAGACCTGATTCACCCCTCCACTTT.

This clonotype showed up many times. The chain couples TRBV20-1 to TRBJ2-5; TRBD2 agrees at 7 bases. Germline V gene lookup returns CDR1 DFQATT and CDR2 SNEGSKA (reference sequence). This CDR3 is 16 amino acids long. The trim removed 2 bases at V and 3 bases at J, leaving 12 bases unmatched. CDR3 sequence (DNA): TGCAGTGCTAGATCCCGGGCGGGACTATTGAAAGAGACCCAGTACTTC. Its protein is CSARSRAGLLKETQYF.

This clonotype was observed many times. The CDR3 DNA reads TGTGCCAGCAGCCTGTGGATCAGGGGGGGCTACAATGAGCAGTTCTTC. Residues: CASSLWIRGGYNEQFF. The chain joins TRBV6-5 to TRBJ2-1; D is possibly TRBD1 or TRBD2 (7 bases each). This CDR3 has 16 amino acids. Per germline, CDR1 MNHEY and CDR2 SVGAGI. Trimming pared 6 bases from V and 3 bases from J, leaving 18 bases between.

The V and J genes are TRBV14 and TRBJ2-3; tentative D call: TRBD1 (5 bases). The CDR3 runs 17 residues. V gave up 3 bases and J gave up 4 bases, with 20 bases separating them. Looked up from germline, CDR1 is SGHDN and CDR2 is FVKESK. CDR3 nucleotide sequence: TGTGCCAGCAGCCAGCGAAGTTTGGACACCGTTCCAGATACGCAGTATTTT. Its protein is CASSQRSLDTVPDTQYF.

The chain links TRBV7-9 to TRBJ2-6; the D gene could be TRBD1 or TRBD2 (7 bases each). From germline, CDR1 is SEHNR and CDR2 FQNEAQ (reference sequence). The CDR3 spans 17 residues. Trimming removed 4 bases from V and 4 bases from J, with 17 bases in between. In nucleotides, the CDR3 is TGTGCCAGCAGCTCCAGGGGGAGGGGGGCCGGGGCCAACGTCCTGACTTTC. This gives the protein CASSSRGRGAGANVLTF.

In this sample, this clonotype turned up many times. The V call is TRBV28, the J call TRBJ1-1; no clear D gene. Trimming removed 5 bases at V and 1 base at J, with 8 bases between. Germline V gene lookup returns CDR1 MDHEN and CDR2 SYDVKM. The CDR3 runs 13 residues. CDR3 DNA: TGTGCCAGCAGTGGTGGTCCGAACACTGAAGCTTTCTTT. Translating it yields CASSGGPNTEAFF.

There are many counts of this clonotype. The V and J genes are TRBV6-5 and TRBJ2-6; 7 nucleotides agree with TRBD2. V shed 2 bases and J 4 bases; nucleotides not matched to a gene: 2. CDR1 is MNHEY, CDR2 SVGAGI, per germline. The CDR3 is 15 residues long. The DNA for the CDR3 is TGTGCCAGCAGTTACGGGGGGGTCGGGGCCAACGTCCTGACTTTC. It codes for CASSYGGVGANVLTF.

This clonotype has more than one count but fewer than ten. The CDR3 DNA reads as TGCAGTCGGTCACTGGTGAACACCGGGGAGCTGTTTTTT. This sequence encodes CSRSLVNTGELFF. The chain carries TRBV20-1 and TRBJ2-2; D gene unclear. Trimming left V 8 bases short and J 1 base short, with 11 bases between. This CDR3 spans 13 amino acids. Germline CDR1 and CDR2: DFQATT and SNEGSKA (reference sequence).

This clonotype has ten or more counts. This chain links TRBV23-1 with TRBJ2-5; 8 positions match TRBD1. TRBV23-1 is an ORF; its function is uncertain. V shed 0 bases, J shed 3 bases, and the junction held 9 bases outside the gene matches. This CDR3 contains 17 residues. The CDR3 loop reads CASSQSLTGQGEETQYF. The CDR3 bases are TGCGCCAGCAGTCAATCCCTCACCGGACAGGGAGAAGAGACCCAGTACTTC.

This clonotype was observed many times. The rearrangement links TRBV12-3 or TRBV12-4 to TRBJ1-6, with no clear D. V was clipped by 5 bases and J by 0 bases, with 8 bases between them. The CDR3 is 15 residues long. The CDR3 DNA is TGTGCCAGCAGTCCACAGAGCTCCTATAATTCACCCCTCCACTTT. It is translated as CASSPQSSYNSPLHF.

This clonotype has at least ten counts. The V gene is TRBV7-2, the J gene TRBJ2-1; 16 bases map to TRBD2. Trimming cost V 6 bases and J 7 bases; bases outside gene matches: 18. This CDR3 spans 20 amino acids. In germline, CDR1 is SGHTA, CDR2 FQGNSA. CDR3 DNA sequence: TGTGCCAGCAGTTCGCCTCCCGGGACTAGCGGGGGGGCCGCGGGGAATGAGCAGTTCTTC. Its translation is CASSSPPGTSGGAAGNEQFF.

This clonotype was recorded at least ten times. The chain combines TRBV7-6 with TRBJ2-2; D is possibly TRBD2 (6 bases). V lost 1 base to trimming and J lost 0 bases, with 9 bases between them. This CDR3 has 16 amino acids. Germline V CDR1 and CDR2: SGHVS, FNYEAQ. CDR3 DNA: TGTGCCAGCAGCTTAGGGGGACTGACGAACACCGGGGAGCTGTTTTTT. This sequence encodes CASSLGGLTNTGELFF.